Listed below are T cell receptor beta chains from one sample, sequenced in a study of shared clonotypes between healthy human individuals. The protocol was immunoSEQ multiplex PCR, while the TCRdb copy is restricted to in-frame clones and leaves out a portion. This sample has about 610,000 clones, with 95% to 97% found just once. Source material: naive CD8+ T cells sorted from blood. These receptors were collected from a woman aged 30 to 39 in good health. CDR3s include the opening cysteine and the closing phenylalanine or tryptophan. The D gene is left open where the match is weak.

j_call: TRBJ2-5
v_call: TRBV7-9
d_call: TRBD2
cdr3_nt: TGTGCCAGCAGCGTTATCGGGGGGAGGGAGACCCAGTACTTC
cdr3_aa: CASSVIGGRETQYF

j_call: TRBJ2-1
v_call: TRBV28
d_call: -
cdr3_nt: TGTGCCAGCAGTACCCTAGGTAATGAGCAGTTCTTC
cdr3_aa: CASSTLGNEQFF

j_call: TRBJ1-4
v_call: TRBV7-6
d_call: TRBD1
cdr3_nt: TGTGCCAGCAGCTTCTCAGGGGGGGTTGAAAAACTGTTTTTT
cdr3_aa: CASSFSGGVEKLFF

j_call: TRBJ2-7
v_call: TRBV4-1
d_call: TRBD1
cdr3_nt: TGCGCCAGCAGCCAAGGGGGACAGGGGAGCTCCTACGAGCAGTACTTC
cdr3_aa: CASSQGGQGSSYEQYF

j_call: TRBJ1-2
v_call: TRBV11-2
d_call: -
cdr3_nt: TGTGCCAGCAGCCGGGCTGGCAGTGGAGGCTACACCTTC
cdr3_aa: CASSRAGSGGYTF

j_call: TRBJ1-1
v_call: TRBV5-5
d_call: -
cdr3_nt: TGTGCCAGCAGCTTTCTCGGATCTGGTGAAGCTTTCTTT
cdr3_aa: CASSFLGSGEAFF

j_call: TRBJ1-2
v_call: TRBV19
d_call: -
cdr3_nt: TGTGCCAGTTCGACAGTTAACTATGGCTACACCTTC
cdr3_aa: CASSTVNYGYTF

j_call: TRBJ2-1
v_call: TRBV19
d_call: -
cdr3_nt: TGTGCCAGTAGTATAGAGCTTTTCAATGAGCAGTTCTTC
cdr3_aa: CASSIELFNEQFF

j_call: TRBJ1-6
v_call: TRBV25-1
d_call: -
cdr3_nt: TGTGCCAGCAGTACCCAGGGGCTCTATTCACCCCTCCACTTT
cdr3_aa: CASSTQGLYSPLHF

j_call: TRBJ2-7
v_call: TRBV7-9
d_call: TRBD1
cdr3_nt: TGTGCCAGCAGCCCCTGGACAGGGGGCTCGGGCGAGCAGTACTTC
cdr3_aa: CASSPWTGGSGEQYF

j_call: TRBJ2-2
v_call: TRBV19
d_call: -
cdr3_nt: TGTGCCAGTAGTATTGGGGACAACACCGGGGAGCTGTTTTTT
cdr3_aa: CASSIGDNTGELFF

j_call: TRBJ2-1
v_call: TRBV11-2
d_call: -
cdr3_nt: TGTGCCAGCAGCTTAATGGGCGCGGACAATGAGCAGTTCTTC
cdr3_aa: CASSLMGADNEQFF

j_call: TRBJ1-1
v_call: TRBV30
d_call: -
cdr3_nt: TGTGCCTGGAGTGTAGCATACACTGAAGCTTTCTTT
cdr3_aa: CAWSVAYTEAFF

j_call: TRBJ2-1
v_call: TRBV10-2
d_call: -
cdr3_nt: TGCGCCAGTATACACCGGGACTCCCCCGTCGCTGAGCAGTTCTTC
cdr3_aa: CASIHRDSPVAEQFF

j_call: TRBJ2-1
v_call: TRBV5-1
d_call: -
cdr3_nt: TGCGCCAGCAGCTTGGTACCAGAATCTTACAATGAGCAGTTCTTC
cdr3_aa: CASSLVPESYNEQFF

j_call: TRBJ1-2
v_call: TRBV15
d_call: -
cdr3_nt: TGTGCCGTCCGAGGGGGGGACTATGGCTACACCTTC
cdr3_aa: CAVRGGDYGYTF